These 26 T cell receptor beta chains came from one sample sequenced in a study of T cell responses to AZD1222 COVID-19 vaccine. Clones were read by immunoSEQ multiplex PCR, and TCRdb kept only the in-frame ones, dropping some. In the table there are about 160,000 clones, roughly 87% of which are singletons. The sequenced sample was peripheral blood, obtained on day 0 of AZD1222 vaccination. The origin of the receptors is an adult in good health.

The sample holds a few counts of this clone. The CDR3 DNA sequence: TGTGCCAGTAGTCCTTCGTCCGGTGCGGGGGCCGGGGGTGGAAAACTGTTTTTT. It codes for CASSPSSGAGAGGGKLFF. The V and J genes are TRBV19 and TRBJ1-4, with D possibly being TRBD1 (6 bases). Germline assignment: CDR1 LNHDA and CDR2 SQIVND (reference sequence). V lost 5 bases to trimming and J lost 10 bases, with 29 bases between them. The CDR3 covers 18 residues.

The chain carries TRBV15 and TRBJ1-5, with TRBD1 matching over 7 bases. In germline, CDR1 is LNHNV, CDR2 YYDKDF (reference sequence). The CDR3 runs to 15 residues. V trimming: 0 bases; J trimming: 3 bases; junction bases outside the gene matches: 2. CDR3 DNA sequence: TGTGCCACCAGCAGAGATAGGGGGCTCAATCAGCCCCAGCATTTT. Translating gives CATSRDRGLNQPQHF. Filled out from reference TRBV15 and TRBJ1-5, the complete variable domain reads DAMVIQNPRYQVTQFGKPVTLSCSQTLNHNVMYWYQQKSSQAPKLLFHYYDKDFNNEADTPDNFQSRRPNTSFCFLDIRSPGLGDTAMYLCATSRDRGLNQPQHFGDGTRLSIL.

This clone was counted only a few times. The chain is built from TRBV12-5 and TRBJ2-3, with 8 bases that match TRBD1. Trimming at V came to 1 base and at J to 9 bases, leaving 3 bases not matched to a gene. The germline V gene encodes CDR1 LGHNT and CDR2 FRNRAP. The length of the CDR3 is 13 residues. CDR3 nucleotides: TGTGCTAGTGGTTTGGGGGACAGGTTAACGCAGTATTTT. It translates to CASGLGDRLTQYF.

The chain joins TRBV28 to TRBJ1-1; no clear D gene. Germline V lookup: CDR1 MDHEN, CDR2 SYDVKM. V was trimmed by 3 bases and J by 2 bases, leaving 10 bases between them. This CDR3 has 14 residues. The CDR3 nucleotides are TGTGCCAGCAGTTTTGCCTCCAGAAACACTGAAGCTTTCTTT. It encodes CASSFASRNTEAFF.

The chain uses TRBV29-1 and TRBJ1-2, with D unclear. From germline, CDR1 is SQVTM and CDR2 ANQGSEA. The V end lost 2 bases, the J end lost 8 bases, and 12 bases lay between the germline ends. The CDR3 runs 12 residues. The CDR3 protein is CSVEPYSDGYTF. CDR3 nucleotide sequence: TGCAGCGTTGAACCATACAGCGACGGCTACACCTTC. Based on the CDR3 plus reference TRBV29-1 and TRBJ1-2, the full variable domain is SAVISQKPSRDICQRGTSLTIQCQVDSQVTMMFWYRQQPGQSLTLIATANQGSEATYESGFVIDKFPISRPNLTFSTLTVSNMSPEDSSIYLCSVEPYSDGYTFGSGTRLTVV.

The CDR3 reads CASSSYGNTEAFF. The DNA of the CDR3 is TGTGCCAGCAGCTCGTACGGGAACACTGAAGCTTTCTTT. The chain joins TRBV7-9 to TRBJ1-1; D gene unclear. V gave up 4 bases and J gave up 1 base, with 7 bases separating them. The V gene's germline CDR1 is SEHNR and CDR2 FQNEAQ (reference sequence). CDR3 length: 13 residues.

The CDR3 loop reads CASSLALGTGTYEQYF. The CDR3 DNA sequence: TGTGCCAGCAGCTTGGCTTTAGGGACAGGGACCTACGAGCAGTACTTC. The chain carries TRBV5-6 and TRBJ2-7; the match to TRBD1 covers 9 bases. This CDR3 is built from 16 residues. V lost 0 bases, J lost 2 bases, and 6 bases stayed unmatched. Germline CDR1 SGHDT, CDR2 YYEEEE.

The sample holds one count of this clone. The V gene is TRBV27, the J gene TRBJ2-5; D uncertain. Trimming cost V 4 bases and J 1 base, with 7 bases left between them. This CDR3 spans 13 amino acids. Germline assignment: CDR1 MNHEY and CDR2 SMNVEV (reference sequence). CDR3 region: CASSSTTQETQYF. The CDR3 DNA reads as TGTGCCAGCAGTTCCACCACCCAAGAGACCCAGTACTTC.

V and J are TRBV19 and TRBJ2-3; D gene ambiguous. Germline-derived CDR1 and CDR2 are LNHDA and SQIVND (reference sequence). CDR3 size: 11 residues. V lost 3 bases, J lost 5 bases, and 3 bases lay in between. The CDR3 sequence is CASSMGDTQYF. CDR3 nucleotide sequence: TGTGCCAGTAGTATGGGAGATACGCAGTATTTT.

This chain links TRBV7-8 with TRBJ1-1; 7 positions match TRBD1. V shed 5 bases, J shed 2 bases, and the junction held 11 bases outside the gene matches. The length of the CDR3 is 16 residues. Germline V gene lookup returns CDR1 SGHVS and CDR2 FQNEAQ. The CDR3 sequence: CASSPLPGTVNTEAFF. CDR3 bases: TGTGCCAGCAGCCCACTACCGGGGACAGTCAACACTGAAGCTTTCTTT.

This sequence joins TRBV7-2 and TRBJ1-5; TRBD1 is a possible D gene (5 bases). This CDR3 is 14 amino acids long. Trimming took 5 bases from V and 7 from J, leaving 15 bases between them. Germline V gene sequence: CDR1 SGHTA, CDR2 FQGNSA. The CDR3 here is CASSPWGMGQPQHF. CDR3 sequence (DNA): TGTGCCAGCAGCCCATGGGGGATGGGGCAGCCCCAGCATTTT.

The J gene is TRBJ1-6, the V gene TRBV5-4; D call uncertain. The CDR3 totals 16 residues. V lost 0 bases and J 3 bases, leaving 10 bases between the germline ends. Germline CDR1 SGHNT, CDR2 YYREEE (reference sequence). CDR3 sequence (DNA): TGTGCCAGCAGCTTGGTGGGAGTTGACTATAATTCACCCCTCCACTTT. This translates into CASSLVGVDYNSPLHF.

In DNA form, the CDR3 reads TGTGCCAGCAGTCCCCGGGCCGCGGGAGATGTCTACAATGAGCAGTTCTTC. It is translated as CASSPRAAGDVYNEQFF. The chain employs TRBV27 and TRBJ2-1, with 7 bases fitting TRBD2. V trimming: 5 bases; J trimming: 3 bases; junction bases outside the gene matches: 13. The germline V gene has CDR1 MNHEY and CDR2 SMNVEV (reference sequence). The CDR3 has 17 amino acids.

The chain recombines TRBV7-2 with TRBJ1-2; TRBD1 aligns across 7 bases. Germline CDR1 SGHTA, CDR2 FQGNSA. The CDR3 is made up of 16 amino acids. The V gene end was trimmed by 4 bases and the J gene end by 2 bases; junction bases not matched to a gene: 10. The CDR3 nucleotides read TGTGCCAGCAGCTACGCTTCCGGGACAGTGAACTATGGCTACACCTTC. The encoded protein is CASSYASGTVNYGYTF.

The gene calls are TRBV19 and TRBJ1-5; 8 positions agree with TRBD1. The junction had 3 bases not matched to a gene; V was cut back by 8 bases and J by 3 bases. Germline loops: CDR1 LNHDA, CDR2 SQIVND (reference sequence). This CDR3 has 13 residues. CDR3 sequence (DNA): TGTGCCAGTGAGGGACAGGTCAATCAGCCCCAGCATTTT. Amino acids: CASEGQVNQPQHF. The whole variable domain, filled in from reference TRBV19 and TRBJ1-5, reads DGGITQSPKYLFRKEGQNVTLSCEQNLNHDAMYWYRQDPGQGLRLIYYSQIVNDFQKGDIAEGYSVSREKKESFPLTVTSAQKNPTAFYLCASEGQVNQPQHFGDGTRLSIL.

V gene TRBV20-1 combines with J gene TRBJ1-5; no firm D call. V dropped 7 bases and J dropped 9 bases, with 13 bases sitting between them. Germline CDR1 DFQATT, CDR2 SNEGSKA (reference sequence). This CDR3 is 11 amino acids long. The CDR3 loop reads CSGQSRGPQHF. In nucleotides, the CDR3 is TGCAGTGGCCAGAGCCGAGGGCCCCAGCATTTT.

J is TRBJ2-1 and V is TRBV3-1 (or the pseudogene TRBV3-2); TRBD1 is a possible D gene (5 bases). V was clipped by 6 bases and J by 3 bases, with 12 bases between them. Germline assignment: CDR1 LGHDT and CDR2 YNNKEL (reference sequence). CDR3 size: 14 residues. Here the CDR3 DNA reads TGTGCCAGCAGGCTTAAGGGGCTCTACAATGAGCAGTTCTTC. This sequence encodes CASRLKGLYNEQFF.

This clone has a handful of counts. The chain couples TRBV7-2 to TRBJ1-4, with TRBD1 matching over 8 bases. The CDR3 covers 14 residues. CDR1 and CDR2 (germline): SGHTA, FQGNSA. Trimming cost V 5 bases and J 9 bases; bases outside gene matches: 8. CDR3 region: CASSQDRDVKKLFF. CDR3 bases: TGTGCCAGCAGCCAGGACAGGGATGTGAAAAAACTGTTTTTT.

The rearrangement uses TRBV10-3 and TRBJ1-1; D remains unclear. The germline V and J ends were trimmed by 5 bases and 3 bases, with 16 bases remaining between them. CDR3 size: 15 residues. CDR1 is ENHRY, CDR2 SYGVKD, per germline. CDR3 in amino acids: CAISSAIGKDTEAFF. Here the CDR3 DNA reads TGTGCCATCAGTTCGGCAATTGGTAAGGACACTGAAGCTTTCTTT.

The chain is built from TRBV5-5 and TRBJ1-6; D is uncertain. V gave up 6 bases and J gave up 4 bases, with 17 bases separating them. This CDR3 contains 16 residues. Germline V lookup: CDR1 SGHKS, CDR2 YYEKEE (reference sequence). The CDR3 here is CASTETAAVYNSPLHF. The CDR3 DNA is TGTGCCAGCACCGAAACGGCGGCGGTTTATAATTCACCCCTCCACTTT.

The chain recombines TRBV28 with TRBJ2-7; no definite D call. The germline CDR1 and CDR2 sequences are MDHEN and SYDVKM. The V gene lost 8 bases and the J gene lost 2 bases, with 10 bases spanning the gap. The CDR3 runs to 12 residues. DNA for the CDR3: TGTGCCAGCCGCTTTGCTGCCTACGAGCAGTACTTC. As protein: CASRFAAYEQYF. Full variable domain (outside the CDR3, taken from reference TRBV28 and TRBJ2-7): DVKVTQSSRYLVKRTGEKVFLECVQDMDHENMFWYRQDPGLGLRLIYFSYDVKMKEKGDIPEGYSVSREKKERFSLILESASTNQTSMYLCASRFAAYEQYFGPGTRLTVT.

This chain uses TRBV13 with TRBJ2-5; D is possibly TRBD1 (6 bases). The CDR3 length is 13 residues. Trimming shortened V by 5 bases and J by 10 bases, and 17 bases separated the two germline ends. From germline, CDR1 is PRHDT and CDR2 FYEKMQ (reference sequence). CDR3 in DNA: TGTGCCAGCAGCCGGGACCACAGGGATCGCCAGTACTTC. It codes for CASSRDHRDRQYF.

This clone was counted once. CDR3 residues: CASSYSPQGVHEQYF. DNA for the CDR3: TGTGCCAGCAGTTACTCGCCCCAGGGAGTCCACGAGCAGTACTTC. This chain joins TRBV6-2 or TRBV6-3 and TRBJ2-7; D may correspond to TRBD1 or TRBD2 (5 bases each). The ends were cut back, 0 bases at V and 5 bases at J, with 14 bases in the middle. Germline values: CDR1 MNHEY, CDR2 SVGEGT. This CDR3 region has 15 residues.

J is TRBJ1-1 and V is TRBV25-1; D ambiguous. The V gene's germline CDR1 is MGHDK and CDR2 SYGVNS. The CDR3 has 13 residues. V shed 0 bases and J shed 3 bases, with 5 bases lying between them. Written as DNA, the CDR3 is TGTGCCAGCAGTGAATACCGAGACACTGAAGCTTTCTTT. Its translation is CASSEYRDTEAFF.

The chain is built from TRBV7-9 and TRBJ2-6; D unclear. The germline V gene encodes CDR1 SEHNR and CDR2 FQNEAQ (reference sequence). The CDR3 loop spans 14 amino acids. Trimming took 0 bases from V and 2 from J, leaving 2 bases between them. Here the CDR3 reads CASSLATGANVLTF. In DNA form, the CDR3 reads TGTGCCAGCAGCTTAGCTACTGGGGCCAACGTCCTGACTTTC.

As for this clone: This specimen includes other DNA sequences encoding the same CDR3. V gene TRBV2 combines with J gene TRBJ2-2; 8 bases align to TRBD2. V lost 4 bases to trimming and J lost 3 bases; unmatched junction nucleotides: 4. The germline gives CDR1 SNHLY, CDR2 FYNNEI. The CDR3 is 15 residues long. As DNA, the CDR3 is TGTGCCAGCAGTGTTGAAGCGGGAGACACCGGGGAGCTGTTTTTT. It codes for CASSVEAGDTGELFF.